This TCR beta chain derives from a study of Graves' ophthalmopathy and Graves' hyperthyroidism. As for the study in general: Researchers obtained peripheral blood at initial diagnosis, before any treatment had begun. Study-wide results and caveats: Ophthalmopathy and stable hyperthyroidism were discriminated by a 13-signature model, with approximately 89% sensitivity and nearly 84% specificity. Blood shared most expanded thyroid clonotypes above 0.001 frequency.

Comments on this clonotype: Its matching antigen is unknown.

V was shortened by 4 bases and J by 5 bases, with 11 bases between the two germline ends. The CDR3 covers 13 residues. Germline V gives CDR1 ENHRY, CDR2 SYGVKD. RNA served as the template for amplifying TCR beta CDR3 regions. Amplification began with first-round RT-PCR using HTBI primers, then second-round multiplex PCR was performed. TCRdb re-derived calls from the multiplex PCR reads in MiXCR, one entry per CDR3 protein. The data hold approximately 700,000 distinct CDR3 sequences, with about 41% observed a single time. The TCR was taken from an adult man with Graves' ophthalmopathy. The gene calls are TRBV10-3 and TRBJ2-5; no firm D call. The sequencing input was peripheral blood. CDR3 DNA: TGTGCCATCAGTGCTGGGCCTGGGGAGACCCAGTACTTC. Its translation: CAISAGPGETQYF.